These T cell receptor beta chains were read from a single sample in a study of pediatric ulcerative colitis. Produced via immunoSEQ multiplex PCR; TCRdb's table is partial and in-frame only. The repertoire has roughly 30,000 clones, roughly four fifths of them found once; the top ten carry over 3.5%. The sequenced sample was blood. Receptors were obtained from a boy younger than 18 with severe ulcerative colitis. The CDR3 runs from the conserved cysteine through the conserved F or W. The order of the fields is J gene, D gene, V gene, CDR3 length, CDR3 DNA, CDR3 protein. A D gene is named only where the DNA matches it firmly.

J: TRBJ2-3; D: -; V: TRBV2; length: 16; DNA: TGTGCCAGCAGCCCTTCCTTAGGGGGTAGCACAGATACGCAGTATTTT; CDR3: CASSPSLGGSTDTQYF
J: TRBJ2-5; D: TRBD2; V: TRBV29-1; length: 13; DNA: TGCAGCGTTGGCGGGGGGCCGAGAGAGACCCAGTACTTC; CDR3: CSVGGGPRETQYF
J: TRBJ2-7; D: TRBD2; V: TRBV9; length: 13; DNA: TGTGCCAGCAGCGTCAGGACTAGCGGGGGGCAGTACTTC; CDR3: CASSVRTSGGQYF
J: TRBJ1-1; D: -; V: TRBV9; length: 15; DNA: TGTGCCAGCAGCGTAGGGGGTCATGCAGGTTCGGAAGCTTTCTTT; CDR3: CASSVGGHAGSEAFF
J: TRBJ1-3; D: -; V: TRBV5-8; length: 16; DNA: TGTGCCAGCAGCTTTGGAGGCGCCGACCGTGGAAACACCATATATTTT; CDR3: CASSFGGADRGNTIYF
J: TRBJ2-5; D: -; V: TRBV29-1; length: 12; DNA: TGCAGCGAGGGTGGGTCAGACCGGACCCAGTACTTC; CDR3: CSEGGSDRTQYF
J: TRBJ2-3; D: TRBD1; V: TRBV27; length: 16; DNA: TGTGCCAGCAGTGACTTAGGGGGCGAGGTCACAGATACGCAGTATTTT; CDR3: CASSDLGGEVTDTQYF
J: TRBJ1-2; D: -; V: TRBV30; length: 14; DNA: TGTGCCTGGAGTGCCCTCAGGGGAATTTATGGCTACACCTTC; CDR3: CAWSALRGIYGYTF
J: TRBJ2-7; D: TRBD2; V: TRBV6-5; length: 14; DNA: TGTGCCAGCAAAAGACTAGCGGGGGTATACGAGCAGTACTTC; CDR3: CASKRLAGVYEQYF
J: TRBJ1-1; D: -; V: TRBV7-2; length: 14; DNA: TGTGCCAGCAGCTTTTTTTTAACGGGGACTGAAGCTTTCTTT; CDR3: CASSFFLTGTEAFF